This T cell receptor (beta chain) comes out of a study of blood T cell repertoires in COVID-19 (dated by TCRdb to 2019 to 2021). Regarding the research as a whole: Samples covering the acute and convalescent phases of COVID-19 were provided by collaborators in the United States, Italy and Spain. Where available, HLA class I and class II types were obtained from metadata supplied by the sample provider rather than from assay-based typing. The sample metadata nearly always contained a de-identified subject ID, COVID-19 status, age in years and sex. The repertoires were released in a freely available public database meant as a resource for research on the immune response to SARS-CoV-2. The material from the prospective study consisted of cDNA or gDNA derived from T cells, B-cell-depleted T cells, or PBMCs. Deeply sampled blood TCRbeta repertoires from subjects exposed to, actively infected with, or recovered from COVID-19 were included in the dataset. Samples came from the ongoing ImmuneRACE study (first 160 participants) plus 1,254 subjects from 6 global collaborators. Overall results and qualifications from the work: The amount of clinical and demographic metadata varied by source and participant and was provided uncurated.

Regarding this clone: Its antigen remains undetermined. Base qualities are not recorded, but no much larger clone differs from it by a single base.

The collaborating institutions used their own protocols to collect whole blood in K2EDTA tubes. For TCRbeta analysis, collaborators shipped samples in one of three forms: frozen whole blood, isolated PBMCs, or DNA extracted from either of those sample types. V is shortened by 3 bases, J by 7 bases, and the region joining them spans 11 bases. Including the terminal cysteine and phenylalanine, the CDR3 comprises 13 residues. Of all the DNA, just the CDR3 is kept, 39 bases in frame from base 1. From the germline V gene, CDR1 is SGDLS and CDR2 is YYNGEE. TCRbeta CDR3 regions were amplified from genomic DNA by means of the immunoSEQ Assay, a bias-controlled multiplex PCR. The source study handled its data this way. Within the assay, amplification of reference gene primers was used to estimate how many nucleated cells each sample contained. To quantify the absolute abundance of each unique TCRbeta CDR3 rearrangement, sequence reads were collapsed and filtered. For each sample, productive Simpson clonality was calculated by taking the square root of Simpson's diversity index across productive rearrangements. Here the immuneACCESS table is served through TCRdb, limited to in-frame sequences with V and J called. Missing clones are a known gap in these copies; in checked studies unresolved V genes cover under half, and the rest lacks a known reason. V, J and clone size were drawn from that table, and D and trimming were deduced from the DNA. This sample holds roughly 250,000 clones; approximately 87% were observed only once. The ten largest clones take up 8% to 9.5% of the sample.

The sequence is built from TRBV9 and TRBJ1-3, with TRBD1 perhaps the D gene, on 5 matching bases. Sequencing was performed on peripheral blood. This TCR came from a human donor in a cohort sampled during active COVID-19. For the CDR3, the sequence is CASSAGRGNTIYF. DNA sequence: TGTGCCAGCAGCGCGGGGCGGGGGAACACCATATATTTT.